This T cell receptor (beta chain) comes out of a study of T cell responses to AZD1222 COVID-19 vaccine. Sequencing used immunoSEQ multiplex PCR; TCRdb keeps in-frame clones, though not all of them. The data show about 93,000 clones, with around nine tenths seen just once and about 15% held by the top ten. Notes on the study in general: Clonal diversity was possibly underestimated; the donors were predominantly white British and more often female. Researchers report vaccine-associated CD4 TCRs spanning spike, with dominance at 160-218 and 743-854. Only a handful of AZD1222 recipients, roughly 6 in all, had baseline seropositivity. Spike-specific TCR breadth and depth grew following two AZD1222 doses.

In the case of this clone: The antigen is not known. One end of the junction is discordant with germline, which a read error may explain.

The CDR3 consists of 12 residues. The germline CDR1 and CDR2 sequences are LNHNV and YYDKDF (reference sequence). Source: peripheral blood, taken on day 0 of AZD1222 vaccination. The sequence came from an adult in good health. The chain is built from TRBV15 and TRBJ1-4; tentatively, D is TRBD1 (5 bases). CDR3 sequence (DNA): TGTGCCACCGGCAGGGTCGGCGAAAAACTGTTTTTT. It specifies CATGRVGEKLFF. Drawing the rest from reference TRBV15 and TRBJ1-4, the complete variable domain is DAMVIQNPRYQVTQFGKPVTLSCSQTLNHNVMYWYQQKSSQAPKLLFHYYDKDFNNEADTPDNFQSRRPNTSFCFLDIRSPGLGDTAMYLCATGRVGEKLFFGSGTQLSVL.